One sample yielded the 29 T cell receptor beta chains listed below, sequenced in a study of blood T cell repertoires in COVID-19. Profiling relied on immunoSEQ multiplex PCR, and the TCRdb table lists in-frame clones only, not all of them. In the table there are 250,000 or so clones, about 80% of which are singletons. Sequencing was performed on PBMCs or T cells enriched from blood (not recorded which). These receptors were obtained from a man aged 55 to 69 who had recovered from COVID-19.

This clone was observed a single time. The chain couples TRBV29-1 to TRBJ1-5; TRBD1 matches 7 bases. The CDR3 has 14 residues. Trimming cost V 2 bases and J 3 bases; bases outside gene matches: 4. Germline CDR1 is SQVTM and CDR2 is ANQGSEA. The CDR3 spells CSVETGTANQPQHF. In nucleotides, the CDR3 is TGCAGCGTTGAAACCGGGACAGCCAATCAGCCCCAGCATTTT.

As regards this clone: This clone may be a read error of a much larger clone one base away. The V call is TRBV7-9, the J call TRBJ1-1, with TRBD1 as a possible D gene (5 bases). Germline V lookup: CDR1 SEHNR, CDR2 FQNEAQ (reference sequence). The CDR3 length is 13 residues. Trimming cost V 5 bases and J 1 base, with 8 bases left between them. The CDR3 sequence is CASSPQENTEAFF. The CDR3 nucleotides read TGTGCCAGCAGCCCACAGGAGAACACTGAAGCTTTCTTT.

The gene calls are TRBV6-5 and TRBJ2-7, with 8 bases fitting TRBD1. V shed 7 bases and J 3 bases; nucleotides not matched to a gene: 5. Germline V gene sequence: CDR1 MNHEY, CDR2 SVGAGI. This CDR3 spans 13 amino acids. CDR3 DNA: TGTGCCAGCAAAAGGGACAGGTACTACGAGCAGTACTTC. Translated, it gives CASKRDRYYEQYF.

This chain connects TRBV6-5 to TRBJ2-7, with a possible D match to TRBD1 (6 bases). The germline V and J ends were trimmed by 7 bases and 5 bases, with 15 bases remaining between them. Germline V lookup: CDR1 MNHEY, CDR2 SVGAGI. CDR3 size: 13 residues. CDR3 sequence reads: CASKLGTYNEQYF. As DNA, the CDR3 is TGTGCCAGCAAGCTCGGGACATACAACGAGCAGTACTTC.

The rearrangement links TRBV7-9 to TRBJ1-1; TRBD1 matches at 7 bases. Germline V gives CDR1 SEHNR, CDR2 FQNEAQ (reference sequence). Losses at the gene ends were 2 bases for V and 5 bases for J; bases not matched to a gene: 8. This CDR3 has 15 amino acids. CDR3 sequence reads: CASSLWTGAETEAFF. Here the CDR3 DNA reads TGTGCCAGCAGCTTATGGACAGGAGCGGAAACTGAAGCTTTCTTT.

The chain uses TRBV4-3 and TRBJ2-7; D is uncertain. Germline-derived CDR1 and CDR2 are LGHNA and YSLEER. Trimming stripped 4 bases from V and 2 bases from J, with 9 bases between. The CDR3 runs to 13 residues. CDR3 DNA sequence: TGCGCCAGCAGCCCCTCCGGTACCTACGAGCAGTACTTC. Its protein is CASSPSGTYEQYF.

The gene calls are TRBV7-3 and TRBJ2-3; 7 positions match TRBD2. The V gene end was trimmed by 5 bases and the J gene end by 0 bases; junction bases not matched to a gene: 5. The CDR3 spans 15 residues. Germline lookup yields CDR1 SGHTA and CDR2 FQGTGA. CDR3 bases: TGTGCCAGCAGCCTTGTGGGGGGGAGCACAGATACGCAGTATTTT. This sequence encodes CASSLVGGSTDTQYF.

The rearrangement uses TRBV10-2 and TRBJ2-5; possible D gene TRBD2, 6 bases. V lost 5 bases to trimming and J lost 4 bases, with 14 bases between them. This CDR3 is built from 14 residues. The germline V gene encodes CDR1 WSHSY and CDR2 SAAADI. Written as DNA, the CDR3 is TGCGCCAGCAGTACCGGGAGAGGGAGAGAGACCCAGTACTTC. Encoded protein: CASSTGRGRETQYF.

This clone was counted only a few times. The rearrangement links TRBV4-2 to TRBJ1-2, with D perhaps TRBD1 (5 bases). Germline V gives CDR1 LGHNA, CDR2 YNFKEQ. V was shortened by 4 bases and J by 4 bases, with 16 bases between the two germline ends. The length of the CDR3 is 15 residues. The CDR3 nucleotides are TGTGCCAGCAGCCCCTTCGGGGGACCGGGCTATGGCTACACCTTC. Amino acids: CASSPFGGPGYGYTF.

The chain carries TRBV5-1 and TRBJ1-1, with 11 bases that match TRBD1. The germline CDR1 and CDR2 sequences are SGHRS and YFSETQ. This CDR3 has 17 residues. V dropped 0 bases and J dropped 1; count of bases not matched to a gene: 5. CDR3 in amino acids: CASSLEPGQGGNTEAFF. For the CDR3, the DNA is TGCGCCAGCAGCTTGGAACCGGGACAGGGGGGGAACACTGAAGCTTTCTTT.

The rearrangement joins TRBV6-5 to TRBJ1-6, with 10 bases fitting TRBD1. Germline V gene lookup returns CDR1 MNHEY and CDR2 SVGAGI. Trimming removed 7 bases from V and 10 bases from J; junction bases left unmatched: 7. The CDR3 length is 14 residues. CDR3 coding DNA: TGTGCCAGCAACCCGGGACAGGGGCCATCACCCCTCCACTTT. This encodes CASNPGQGPSPLHF.

The rearrangement links TRBV6-4 to TRBJ2-5, with a tentative D call TRBD1 (7 bases). This CDR3 has 16 residues. Between the trimmed V and J ends, which lost 2 bases and 10 bases, there was a span of 23 bases. Looked up from germline, CDR1 is MRHNA and CDR2 is SNTAGT. The CDR3 protein is CASSDATGCGEAGQYF. CDR3 nucleotides: TGTGCCAGCAGTGACGCGACAGGGTGTGGGGAGGCGGGCCAGTACTTC.

The V and J genes are TRBV6-5 and TRBJ2-2, with TRBD1 as a possible D gene (5 bases). Germline V gene sequence: CDR1 MNHEY, CDR2 SVGAGI. The V end lost 7 bases, the J end lost 3 bases, and 9 bases lay between the germline ends. CDR3 length: 13 residues. The CDR3 region is CASNQGDTGELFF. The CDR3, as DNA: TGTGCCAGCAACCAGGGTGACACCGGGGAGCTGTTTTTT.

V gene TRBV2 combines with J gene TRBJ2-7, with 12 bases lining up with TRBD1. Trimming removed 6 bases from V and 7 bases from J; junction bases left unmatched: 4. The germline V gene encodes CDR1 SNHLY and CDR2 FYNNEI. The CDR3 sequence is 13 residues long. Written as DNA, the CDR3 is TGTGCCAGCAGAGGGACAGGGGGCAGGGAGCAGTACTTC. Protein product: CASRGTGGREQYF.

The rearrangement joins TRBV5-6 to TRBJ1-1; D gene ambiguous. V was shortened by 4 bases and J by 6 bases, with 10 bases between the two germline ends. The CDR3 has 12 residues. Germline V gene lookup returns CDR1 SGHDT and CDR2 YYEEEE. CDR3 amino acids: CASSNGRAEAFF. The CDR3 DNA sequence: TGTGCCAGCAGCAACGGCCGGGCTGAAGCTTTCTTT.

In DNA, the CDR3 is TGTGCCAGCAGCCAGAACAGGGTGGCCGGGGAGCTGTTTTTT. Amino acid sequence: CASSQNRVAGELFF. This chain links TRBV3-1 (or the pseudogene TRBV3-2) with TRBJ2-2, with D perhaps matching TRBD1 (6 bases). The germline V and J ends were trimmed by 3 bases and 6 bases, with 11 bases remaining between them. Germline CDR1 reads LGHDT; CDR2 reads YNNKEL (reference sequence). There are 14 residues in the CDR3.

J is TRBJ2-5 and V is TRBV24-1; D might be TRBD1 (6 bases). Germline CDR1 reads KGHDR; CDR2 reads SFDVKD. CDR3 length: 15 residues. V was shortened by 0 bases and J by 5 bases, with 12 bases between the two germline ends. The CDR3 DNA sequence: TGTGCCACCAGTGATTTGCTACAGGGCGAGGAGACCCAGTACTTC. Translated, it gives CATSDLLQGEETQYF.

This sequence joins TRBV3-1 (or the pseudogene TRBV3-2) and TRBJ2-5; TRBD2 matches at 9 bases. In germline, CDR1 is LGHDT, CDR2 YNNKEL (reference sequence). The V and J ends lost 1 base and 3 bases, in that order; junction bases with no gene match: 3. The CDR3 consists of 15 residues. CDR3 sequence: CASSQAGGGEETQYF. The CDR3 region has the DNA TGTGCCAGCAGCCAAGCGGGCGGGGGGGAAGAGACCCAGTACTTC.

The V gene is TRBV6-6, the J gene TRBJ2-7, with 7 bases fitting TRBD1. V trimming: 7 bases; J trimming: 4 bases; junction bases outside the gene matches: 10. Germline-derived CDR1 and CDR2 are MNHNY and SVGAGI (reference sequence). The length of the CDR3 is 14 residues. The CDR3 region is CASTQGTEPYEQYF. CDR3 coding DNA: TGTGCCAGCACCCAAGGGACAGAGCCTTACGAGCAGTACTTC.

J is TRBJ1-2 and V is TRBV10-3, with D possibly being TRBD1 (5 bases). From germline, CDR1 is ENHRY and CDR2 SYGVKD. This CDR3 spans 12 amino acids. Trimming shortened V by 11 bases and J by 3 bases, and 13 bases separated the two germline ends. The CDR3 protein is CAPTTEDYGYTF. In DNA, the CDR3 is TGTGCCCCCACGACAGAAGACTATGGCTACACCTTC.

The J gene is TRBJ1-3, the V gene TRBV5-6; D remains unclear. V dropped 2 bases and J dropped 2 bases, with 2 bases sitting between them. The CDR3 has 12 residues. The germline V gene encodes CDR1 SGHDT and CDR2 YYEEEE. The chain's CDR3 is CASSFTGNTIYF. For the CDR3, the DNA is TGTGCCAGCAGCTTTACTGGAAACACCATATATTTT. The variable domain in full, with the rest retrieved from reference TRBV5-6 and TRBJ1-3, is DAGVTQSPTHLIKTRGQQVTLRCSPKSGHDTVSWYQQALGQGPQFIFQYYEEEERQRGNFPDRFSGHQFPNYSSELNVNALLLGDSALYLCASSFTGNTIYFGEGSWLTVV.

V and J are TRBV11-3 and TRBJ1-6, with D perhaps TRBD1 (6 bases). The V end was cut by 3 bases, the J end by 11 bases, with 17 bases between. The V gene's germline CDR1 is SGHNT and CDR2 YENEEA. This CDR3 contains 15 residues. CDR3 DNA: TGTGCCAGCAGCTTGCGGACCGGGACAAATCCACCCCTCCACTTT. This sequence encodes CASSLRTGTNPPLHF.

V usage is TRBV5-1 and J usage is TRBJ2-6, with D possibly TRBD1 on 5 matching bases. Germline lookup yields CDR1 SGHRS and CDR2 YFSETQ. This CDR3 is 16 amino acids long. V was clipped by 4 bases and J by 0 bases, with 11 bases between them. CDR3 residues: CASSPGSYSGANVLTF. The CDR3, as DNA: TGCGCCAGCAGCCCAGGGTCATACTCTGGGGCCAACGTCCTGACTTTC.

The J gene is TRBJ1-2, the V gene TRBV7-9; tentative D call: TRBD1 (5 bases). V was clipped by 2 bases and J by 8 bases, with 12 bases between them. Germline CDR1 is SEHNR and CDR2 is FQNEAQ (reference sequence). The CDR3 loop spans 13 amino acids. CDR3 in amino acids: CASSLPAGVGYTF. DNA of the CDR3: TGTGCCAGCAGCTTACCTGCGGGGGTAGGCTACACCTTC. Full variable domain (rest looked up from reference TRBV7-9 and TRBJ1-2): DTGVSQNPRHKITKRGQNVTFRCDPISEHNRLYWYRQTLGQGPEFLTYFQNEAQLEKSRLLSDRFSAERPKGSFSTLEIQRTEQGDSAMYLCASSLPAGVGYTFGSGTRLTVV.

The CDR3 sequence: CAISWDRVGEQYF. The CDR3 DNA sequence: TGTGCCATCAGTTGGGACAGGGTGGGCGAGCAGTACTTC. The V and J genes are TRBV10-3 and TRBJ2-7; 9 bases are shared with TRBD1. J lost 6 bases, V lost 5 bases, and 5 bases had no gene match. CDR1 and CDR2 (germline): ENHRY, SYGVKD. This CDR3 has 13 amino acids.

The chain is built from TRBV4-2 and TRBJ2-2; 8 positions agree with TRBD2. The germline V gene has CDR1 LGHNA and CDR2 YNFKEQ. V lost 0 bases and J lost 6; bases outside the gene matches: 9. This CDR3 spans 17 amino acids. CDR3 in amino acids: CASSQDWSGGFSGELFF. The CDR3, as DNA: TGTGCCAGCAGCCAAGATTGGAGCGGGGGTTTTTCCGGGGAGCTGTTTTTT.

This clone occurred a few times. The chain uses TRBV3-1 (or the pseudogene TRBV3-2) and TRBJ1-1; a weak D match, TRBD1 (6 bases). The CDR3 loop spans 18 amino acids. Between the trimmed V and J ends, which lost 2 bases and 0 bases, there was a span of 19 bases. From germline, CDR1 is LGHDT and CDR2 YNNKEL (reference sequence). CDR3 region: CASSQYHPQGSMNTEAFF. Here the CDR3 DNA reads TGTGCCAGCAGCCAATACCATCCCCAGGGGAGTATGAACACTGAAGCTTTCTTT.

This sequence joins TRBV19 and TRBJ2-3, with 9 bases aligning to TRBD2. The V segment lost 5 bases and the J segment 0 bases; nucleotides outside the gene matches: 15. Germline values: CDR1 LNHDA, CDR2 SQIVND (reference sequence). This CDR3 spans 19 amino acids. The CDR3 here is CASSGSGAGGHPSTDTQYF. CDR3 bases: TGTGCCAGTAGTGGTAGTGGAGCGGGGGGCCATCCTAGCACAGATACGCAGTATTTT.

The chain uses TRBV24-1 and TRBJ2-1; possible D gene TRBD2, 6 bases. The V gene's germline CDR1 is KGHDR and CDR2 SFDVKD. The CDR3 runs 12 residues. The V and J ends lost 4 bases and 10 bases respectively, with 10 bases between them. The CDR3 region has the DNA TGTGCCACCAGTGACTCCCGGGAGGAGCAGTTCTTC. Translated, it gives CATSDSREEQFF.